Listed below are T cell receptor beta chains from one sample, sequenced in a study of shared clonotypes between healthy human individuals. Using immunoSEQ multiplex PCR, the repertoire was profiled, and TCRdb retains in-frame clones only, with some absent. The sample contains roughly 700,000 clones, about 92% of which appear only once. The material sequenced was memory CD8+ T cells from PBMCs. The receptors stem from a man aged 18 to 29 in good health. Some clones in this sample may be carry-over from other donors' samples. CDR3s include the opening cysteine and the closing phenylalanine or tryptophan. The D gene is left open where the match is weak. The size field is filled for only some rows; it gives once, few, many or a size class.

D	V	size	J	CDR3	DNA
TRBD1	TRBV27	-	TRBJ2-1	CASSPGPGQGFDEQFF	TGTGCCAGCAGTCCGGGTCCGGGACAGGGTTTCGATGAGCAGTTCTTC
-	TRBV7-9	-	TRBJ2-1	CASSSSLDGEQFF	TGTGCCAGCAGCTCTAGTTTGGACGGGGAGCAGTTCTTC
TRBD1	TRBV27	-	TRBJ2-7	CASSLWTGEYEYF	TGTGCCAGCAGTTTATGGACAGGGGAATATGAGTACTTC
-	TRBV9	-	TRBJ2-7	CASSDMYEQYF	TGTGCCAGCAGCGACATGTACGAGCAGTACTTC
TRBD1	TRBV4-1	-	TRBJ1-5	CASSLFGQGAGQPQHF	TGCGCCAGCAGCCTATTTGGACAGGGGGCTGGTCAGCCCCAGCATTTT
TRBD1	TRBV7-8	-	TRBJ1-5	CASSPRDRSNQPQHF	TGTGCCAGCAGCCCTAGGGACAGAAGCAATCAGCCCCAGCATTTT
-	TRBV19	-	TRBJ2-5	CASSILGETQYF	TGTGCCAGTAGTATTTTGGGGGAGACCCAGTACTTC
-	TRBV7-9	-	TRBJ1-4	CASSPGDWLANEKLFF	TGTGCCAGCAGTCCAGGGGATTGGTTGGCTAATGAAAAACTGTTTTTT
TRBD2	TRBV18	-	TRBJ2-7	CASSLGGGPYEQYF	TGTGCCAGCTCACTTGGCGGGGGTCCCTACGAGCAGTACTTC
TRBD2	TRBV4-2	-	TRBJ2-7	CASSQDRREGLPEQYF	TGTGCCAGCAGCCAAGATCGGAGGGAGGGCCTTCCCGAGCAGTACTTC
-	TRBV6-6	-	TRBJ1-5	CASSSGTSYQPQHF	TGTGCCAGCAGTTCCGGGACCTCTTACCAGCCCCAGCATTTT
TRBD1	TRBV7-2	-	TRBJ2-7	CASSPGYGTGRFEQYF	TGTGCCAGCAGCCCCGGGTACGGGACAGGGCGCTTCGAGCAGTACTTC
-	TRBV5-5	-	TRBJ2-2	CASSSTSVSNTGELFF	TGTGCCAGCAGCAGCACAAGTGTCTCGAACACCGGGGAGCTGTTTTTT
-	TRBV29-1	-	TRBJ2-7	CSVEDQGLSYEQYF	TGCAGCGTTGAAGATCAGGGATTGTCCTACGAGCAGTACTTC
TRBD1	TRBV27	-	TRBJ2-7	CASSSPGTGDYEQYF	TGTGCCAGCAGTAGCCCCGGGACAGGGGACTACGAGCAGTACTTC
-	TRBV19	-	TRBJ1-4	CASRERTSEKLFF	TGTGCCAGTAGGGAGAGGACGAGTGAAAAACTGTTTTTT
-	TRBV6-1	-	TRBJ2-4	CASRLVSVNPNIQYF	TGTGCCAGCAGGCTCGTCTCAGTTAATCCAAACATTCAGTACTTC
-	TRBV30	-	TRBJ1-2	CAWSVEGGFYGYTF	TGTGCCTGGAGTGTGGAGGGAGGTTTCTATGGCTACACCTTC
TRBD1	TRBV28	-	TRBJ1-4	CASSLSPNRGATNEKLFF	TGTGCCAGCAGTTTATCCCCGAACAGGGGCGCAACTAATGAAAAACTGTTTTTT
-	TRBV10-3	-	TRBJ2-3	CATFQGDTDTQYF	TGTGCCACCTTTCAGGGCGACACAGATACGCAGTATTTT
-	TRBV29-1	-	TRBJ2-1	CSVASASSYNEQFF	TGCAGCGTTGCCAGCGCGAGCTCCTACAATGAGCAGTTCTTC
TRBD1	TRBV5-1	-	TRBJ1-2	CASSLGTGELNGYTF	TGCGCCAGCAGCCTCGGGACAGGGGAGCTTAATGGCTACACCTTC
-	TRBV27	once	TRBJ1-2	CASRSQTEDYGYTF	TGTGCCAGCAGAAGCCAGACTGAAGACTATGGCTACACCTTC
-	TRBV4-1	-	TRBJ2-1	CASSQDRLAWGAHNEQFF	TGCGCCAGCAGCCAAGATCGATTGGCTTGGGGGGCCCACAATGAGCAGTTCTTC
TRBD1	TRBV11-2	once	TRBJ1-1	CASSASGTGGKAFF	TGTGCCAGCAGCGCCTCCGGGACAGGTGGTAAGGCTTTCTTT
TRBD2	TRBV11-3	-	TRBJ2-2	CASSFGTSSTGELFF	TGTGCCAGCAGCTTCGGGACTAGCAGCACCGGGGAGCTGTTTTTT
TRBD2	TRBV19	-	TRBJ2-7	CASSPRRASGNAYEQYF	TGTGCCAGTAGCCCCCGCCGGGCTAGCGGGAACGCCTACGAGCAGTACTTC
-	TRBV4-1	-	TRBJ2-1	CASSPGDSEWDEQFF	TGCGCCAGCAGCCCGGGGGACAGTGAGTGGGATGAGCAGTTCTTC
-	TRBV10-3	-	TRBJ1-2	CAITTGDNYGYTF	TGTGCCATCACGACCGGGGACAACTATGGCTACACCTTC